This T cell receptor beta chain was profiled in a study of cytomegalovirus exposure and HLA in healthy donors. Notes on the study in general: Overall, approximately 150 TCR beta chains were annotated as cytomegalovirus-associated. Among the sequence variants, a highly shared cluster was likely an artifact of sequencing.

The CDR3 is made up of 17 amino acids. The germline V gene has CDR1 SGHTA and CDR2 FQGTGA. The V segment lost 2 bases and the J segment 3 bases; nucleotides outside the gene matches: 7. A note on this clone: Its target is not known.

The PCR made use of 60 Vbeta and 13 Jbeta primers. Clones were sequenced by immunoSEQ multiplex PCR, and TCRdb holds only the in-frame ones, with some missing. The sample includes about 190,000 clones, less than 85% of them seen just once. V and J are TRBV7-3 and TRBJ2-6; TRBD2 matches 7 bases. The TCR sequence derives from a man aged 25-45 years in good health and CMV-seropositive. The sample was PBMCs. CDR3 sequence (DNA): TGTGCCAGCAGCTTATATCCCCCGGGGGGTGGGGCCAACGTCCTGACTTTC. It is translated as CASSLYPPGGGANVLTF.